In this sample, the clone carrying this T cell receptor (beta chain) turned up a few times. J lost 8 bases, V lost 7 bases, and 10 bases had no gene match. This CDR3 has 16 residues. Germline lookup yields CDR1 MNHEY and CDR2 SVGAGI. The data were taken from a study of T cells after yellow fever vaccination. Via MiXCR, TCRdb re-called the 5' RACE reads, giving one row per CDR3 protein. The repertoire holds 300,000 to 400,000 distinct CDR3 sequences, with roughly an eighth as singletons. The receptor was derived from a man younger than 30 who received the YFV17D yellow fever vaccine. The chain employs TRBV6-5 and TRBJ1-6; TRBD1 matches 11 bases. The source was CD4+ T cells sorted from PBMCs, collected 15 days after the yellow fever booster vaccination. CDR3 in amino acids: CASNRGGTGGYSPLHF. The CDR3 nucleotides are TGTGCCAGCAACAGGGGGGGGACAGGGGGTTATTCACCCCTCCACTTT.